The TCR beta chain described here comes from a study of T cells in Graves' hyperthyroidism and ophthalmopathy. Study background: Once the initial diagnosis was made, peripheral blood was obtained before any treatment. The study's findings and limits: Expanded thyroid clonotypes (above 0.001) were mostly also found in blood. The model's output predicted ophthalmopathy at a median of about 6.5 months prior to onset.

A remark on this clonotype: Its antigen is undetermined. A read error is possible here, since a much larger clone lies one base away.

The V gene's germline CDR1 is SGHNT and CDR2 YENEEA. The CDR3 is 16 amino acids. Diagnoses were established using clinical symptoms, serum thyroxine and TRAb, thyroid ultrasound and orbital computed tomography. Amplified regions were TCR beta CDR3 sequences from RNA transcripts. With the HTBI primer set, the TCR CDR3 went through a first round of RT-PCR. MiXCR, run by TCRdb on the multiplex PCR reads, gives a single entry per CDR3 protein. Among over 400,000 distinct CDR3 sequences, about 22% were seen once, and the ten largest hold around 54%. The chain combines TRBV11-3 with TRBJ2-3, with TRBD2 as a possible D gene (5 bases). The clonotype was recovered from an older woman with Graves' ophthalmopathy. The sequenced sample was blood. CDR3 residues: CASSLVVGGRTYTQYF. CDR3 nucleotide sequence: TGTGCCAGCAGCTTAGTGGTCGGAGGACGCACATATACGCAGTATTTT.